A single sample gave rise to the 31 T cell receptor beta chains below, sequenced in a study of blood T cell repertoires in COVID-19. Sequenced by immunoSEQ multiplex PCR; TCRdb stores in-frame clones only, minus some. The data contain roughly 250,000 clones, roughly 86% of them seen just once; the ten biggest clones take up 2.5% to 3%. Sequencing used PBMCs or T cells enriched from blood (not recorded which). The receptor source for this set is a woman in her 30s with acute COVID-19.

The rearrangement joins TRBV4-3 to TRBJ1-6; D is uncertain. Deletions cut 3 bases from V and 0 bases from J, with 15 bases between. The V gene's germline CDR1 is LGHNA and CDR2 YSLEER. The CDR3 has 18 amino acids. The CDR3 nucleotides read TGCGCCAGCAGCCAGGCCGCGACGGGGAGCTCCTATAATTCACCCCTCCACTTT. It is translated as CASSQAATGSSYNSPLHF.

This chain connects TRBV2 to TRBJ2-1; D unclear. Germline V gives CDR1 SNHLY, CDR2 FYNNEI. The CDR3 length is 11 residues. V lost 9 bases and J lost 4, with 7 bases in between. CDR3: CASRPYNEQFF. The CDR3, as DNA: TGTGCCAGTCGTCCGTACAATGAGCAGTTCTTC.

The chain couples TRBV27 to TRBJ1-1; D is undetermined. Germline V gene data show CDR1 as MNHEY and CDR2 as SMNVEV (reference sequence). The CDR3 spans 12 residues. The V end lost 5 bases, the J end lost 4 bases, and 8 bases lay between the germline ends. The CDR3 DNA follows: TGTGCCAGCAGTGGTGGACTCACTGAAGCTTTCTTT. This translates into CASSGGLTEAFF.

CDR3 nucleotides: TGTGCCAGCAGTTACCACCCCAACAGGGGGCCTGGGACCCAGTACTTC. It is translated as CASSYHPNRGPGTQYF. This chain connects TRBV6-5 to TRBJ2-5; 9 bases line up with TRBD1. This CDR3 has 16 residues. V was pared by 2 bases and J by 7 bases, with 11 bases of the junction left unmatched. Germline-derived CDR1 and CDR2 are MNHEY and SVGAGI.

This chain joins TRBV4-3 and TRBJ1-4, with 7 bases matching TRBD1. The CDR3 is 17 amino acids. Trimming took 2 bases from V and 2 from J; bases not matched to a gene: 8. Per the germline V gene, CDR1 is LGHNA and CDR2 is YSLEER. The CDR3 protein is CASSQRLQGNTNEKLFF. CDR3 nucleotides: TGCGCCAGCAGCCAACGCCTACAGGGGAATACTAATGAAAAACTGTTTTTT.

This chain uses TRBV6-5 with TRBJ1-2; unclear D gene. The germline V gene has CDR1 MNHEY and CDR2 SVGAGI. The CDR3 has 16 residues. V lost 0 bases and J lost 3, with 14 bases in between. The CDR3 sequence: CASSYSEGVSYYGYTF. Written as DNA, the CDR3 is TGTGCCAGCAGTTACTCTGAGGGAGTTTCTTACTATGGCTACACCTTC.

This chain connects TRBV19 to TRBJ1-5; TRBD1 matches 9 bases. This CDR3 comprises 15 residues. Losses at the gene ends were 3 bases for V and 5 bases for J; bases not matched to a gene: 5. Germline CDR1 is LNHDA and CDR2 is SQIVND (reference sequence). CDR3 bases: TGTGCCAGTAGTATTTGGACAGGGGATGATCAGCCCCAGCATTTT. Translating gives CASSIWTGDDQPQHF.

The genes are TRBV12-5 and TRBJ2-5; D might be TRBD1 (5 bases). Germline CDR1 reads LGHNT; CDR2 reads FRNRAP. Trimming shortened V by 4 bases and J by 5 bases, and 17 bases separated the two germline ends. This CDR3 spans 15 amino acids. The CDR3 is CASGSSLGHLETQYF. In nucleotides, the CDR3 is TGTGCTAGTGGTTCCTCTTTAGGACATTTGGAGACCCAGTACTTC.

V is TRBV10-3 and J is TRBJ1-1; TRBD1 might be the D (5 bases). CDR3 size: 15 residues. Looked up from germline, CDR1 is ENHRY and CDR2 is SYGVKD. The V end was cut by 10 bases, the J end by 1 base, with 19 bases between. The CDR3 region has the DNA TGTGCCACAAGTCCCGGGACTGCGGGGAACACTGAAGCTTTCTTT. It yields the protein CATSPGTAGNTEAFF.

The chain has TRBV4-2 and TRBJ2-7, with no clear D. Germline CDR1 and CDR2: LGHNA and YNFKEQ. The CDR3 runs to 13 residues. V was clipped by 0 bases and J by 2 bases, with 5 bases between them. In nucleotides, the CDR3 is TGTGCCAGCAGCCAAGATCTTCCCTACGAGCAGTACTTC. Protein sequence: CASSQDLPYEQYF.

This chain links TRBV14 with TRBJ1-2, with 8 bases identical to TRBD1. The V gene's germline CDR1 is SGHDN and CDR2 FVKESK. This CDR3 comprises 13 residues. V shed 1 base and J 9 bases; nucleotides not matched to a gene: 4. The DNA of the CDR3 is TGTGCCAGCAGCCAAGTGAGGACAGGGAGCTACACCTTC. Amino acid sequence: CASSQVRTGSYTF.

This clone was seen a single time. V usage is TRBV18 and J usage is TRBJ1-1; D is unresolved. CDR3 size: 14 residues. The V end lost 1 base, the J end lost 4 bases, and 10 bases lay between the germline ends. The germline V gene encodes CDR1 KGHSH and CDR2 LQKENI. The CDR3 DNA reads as TGTGCCAGCTCACCACTGAAGGCGGGCACTGAAGCTTTCTTT. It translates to CASSPLKAGTEAFF. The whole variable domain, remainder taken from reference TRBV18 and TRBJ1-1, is NAGVMQNPRHLVRRRGQEARLRCSPMKGHSHVYWYRQLPEEGLKFMVYLQKENIIDESGMPKERFSAEFPKEGPSILRIQQVVRGDSAAYFCASSPLKAGTEAFFGQGTRLTVV.

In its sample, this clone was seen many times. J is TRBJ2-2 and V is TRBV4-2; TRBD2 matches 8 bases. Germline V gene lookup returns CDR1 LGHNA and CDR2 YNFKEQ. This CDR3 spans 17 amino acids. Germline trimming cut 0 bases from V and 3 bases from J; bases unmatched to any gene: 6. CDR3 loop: CASSQDGPGGYTGELFF. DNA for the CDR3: TGTGCCAGCAGCCAAGACGGGCCGGGAGGGTACACCGGGGAGCTGTTTTTT.

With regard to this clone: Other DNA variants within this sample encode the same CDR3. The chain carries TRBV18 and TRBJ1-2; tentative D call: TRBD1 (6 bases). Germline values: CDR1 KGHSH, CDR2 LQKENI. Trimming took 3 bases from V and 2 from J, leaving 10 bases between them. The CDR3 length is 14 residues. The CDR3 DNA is TGTGCCAGCTCACCCGGACAGCCAAACTATGGCTACACCTTC. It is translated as CASSPGQPNYGYTF.

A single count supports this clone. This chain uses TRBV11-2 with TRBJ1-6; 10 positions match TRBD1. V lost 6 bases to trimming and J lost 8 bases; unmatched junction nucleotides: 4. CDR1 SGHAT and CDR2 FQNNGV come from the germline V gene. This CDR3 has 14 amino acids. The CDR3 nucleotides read TGTGCCAGCAGAACCGGGACAGGGGATTCACCCCTCCACTTT. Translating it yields CASRTGTGDSPLHF.

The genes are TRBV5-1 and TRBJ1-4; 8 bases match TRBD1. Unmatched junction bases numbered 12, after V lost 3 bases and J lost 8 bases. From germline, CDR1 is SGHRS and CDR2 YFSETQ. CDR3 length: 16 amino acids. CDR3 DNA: TGCGCCAGCAGCTCGGACCCCGACAGGGGCGAAGAAAAACTGTTTTTT. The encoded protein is CASSSDPDRGEEKLFF.

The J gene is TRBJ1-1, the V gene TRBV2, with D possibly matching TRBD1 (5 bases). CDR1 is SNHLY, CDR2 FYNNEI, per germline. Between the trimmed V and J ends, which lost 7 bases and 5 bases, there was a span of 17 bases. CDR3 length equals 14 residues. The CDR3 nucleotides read TGTGCCAGCACCCTTCATAGGGGTACAACTGAAGCTTTCTTT. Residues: CASTLHRGTTEAFF.

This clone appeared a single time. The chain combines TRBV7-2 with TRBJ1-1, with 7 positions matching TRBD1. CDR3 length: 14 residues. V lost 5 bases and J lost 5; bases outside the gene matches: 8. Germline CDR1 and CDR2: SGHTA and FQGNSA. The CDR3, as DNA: TGTGCCAGCAGCAAAGACAGGGTTGGGACTGAAGCTTTCTTT. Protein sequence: CASSKDRVGTEAFF.

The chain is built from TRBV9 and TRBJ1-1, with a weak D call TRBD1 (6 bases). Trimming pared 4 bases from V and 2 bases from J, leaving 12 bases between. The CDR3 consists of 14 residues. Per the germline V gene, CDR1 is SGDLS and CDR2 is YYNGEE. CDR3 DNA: TGTGCCAGCAGCCCTCGGGACATAAACACTGAAGCTTTCTTT. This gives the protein CASSPRDINTEAFF.

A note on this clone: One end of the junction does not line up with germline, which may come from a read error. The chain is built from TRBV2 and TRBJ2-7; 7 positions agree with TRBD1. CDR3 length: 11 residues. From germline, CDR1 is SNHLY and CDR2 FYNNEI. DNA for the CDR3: TGTGCCAGCAGTCCAGCCGGGACAGCGTGTTTC. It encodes CASSPAGTACF.

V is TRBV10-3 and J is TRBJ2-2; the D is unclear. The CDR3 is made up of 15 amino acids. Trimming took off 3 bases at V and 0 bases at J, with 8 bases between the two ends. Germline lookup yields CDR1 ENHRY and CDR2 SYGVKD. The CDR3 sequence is CAISERQANTGELFF. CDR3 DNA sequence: TGTGCCATCAGTGAAAGGCAGGCGAACACCGGGGAGCTGTTTTTT.

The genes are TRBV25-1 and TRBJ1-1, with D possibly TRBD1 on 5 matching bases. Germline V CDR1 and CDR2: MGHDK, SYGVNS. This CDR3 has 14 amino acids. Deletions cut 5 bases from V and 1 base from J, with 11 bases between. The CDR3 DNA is TGTGCCAGCAGTCGGGGCGGGGCGAACACTGAAGCTTTCTTT. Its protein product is CASSRGGANTEAFF.

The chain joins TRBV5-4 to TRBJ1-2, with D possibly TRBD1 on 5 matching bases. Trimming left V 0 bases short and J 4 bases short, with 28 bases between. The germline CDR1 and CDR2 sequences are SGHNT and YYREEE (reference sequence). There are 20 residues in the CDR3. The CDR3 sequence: CASSLAAGKMVLESRYGYTF. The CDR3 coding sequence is TGTGCCAGCAGCTTGGCGGCAGGGAAAATGGTCCTTGAGAGTCGCTATGGCTACACCTTC.

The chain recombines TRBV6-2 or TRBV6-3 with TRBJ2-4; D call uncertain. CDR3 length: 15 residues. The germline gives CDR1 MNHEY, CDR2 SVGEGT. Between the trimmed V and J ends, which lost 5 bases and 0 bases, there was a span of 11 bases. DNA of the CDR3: TGTGCCAGCAGTCGCGGCGACCTAGCCAAAAACATTCAGTACTTC. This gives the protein CASSRGDLAKNIQYF.

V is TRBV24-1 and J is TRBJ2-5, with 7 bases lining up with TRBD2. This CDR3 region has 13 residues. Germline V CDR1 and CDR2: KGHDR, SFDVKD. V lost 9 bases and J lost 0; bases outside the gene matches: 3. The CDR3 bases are TGTGCCACCCGGGACTACAACCAAGAGACCCAGTACTTC. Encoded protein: CATRDYNQETQYF.

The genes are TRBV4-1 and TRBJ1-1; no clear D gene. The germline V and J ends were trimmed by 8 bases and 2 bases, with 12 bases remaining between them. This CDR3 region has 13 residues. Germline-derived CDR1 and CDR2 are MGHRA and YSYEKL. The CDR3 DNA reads TGCGCCAGCGGTTCCGAGATCAACACTGAAGCTTTCTTT. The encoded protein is CASGSEINTEAFF.

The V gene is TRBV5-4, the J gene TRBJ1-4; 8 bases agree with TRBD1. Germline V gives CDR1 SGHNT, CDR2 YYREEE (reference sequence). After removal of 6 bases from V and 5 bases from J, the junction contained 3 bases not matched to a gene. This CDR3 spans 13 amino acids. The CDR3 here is CASNDRGNEKLFF. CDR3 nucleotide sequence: TGTGCCAGCAATGACAGGGGCAATGAAAAACTGTTTTTT. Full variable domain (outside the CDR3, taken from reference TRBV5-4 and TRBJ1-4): ETGVTQSPTHLIKTRGQQVTLRCSSQSGHNTVSWYQQALGQGPQFIFQYYREEENGRGNFPPRFSGLQFPNYSSELNVNALELDDSALYLCASNDRGNEKLFFGSGTQLSVL.

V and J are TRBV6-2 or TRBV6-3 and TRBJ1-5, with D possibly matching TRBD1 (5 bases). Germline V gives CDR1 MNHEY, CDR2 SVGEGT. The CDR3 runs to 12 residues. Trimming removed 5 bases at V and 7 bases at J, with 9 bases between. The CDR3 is CASSTGDQPQHF. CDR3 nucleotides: TGTGCCAGCAGTACGGGGGACCAGCCCCAGCATTTT.

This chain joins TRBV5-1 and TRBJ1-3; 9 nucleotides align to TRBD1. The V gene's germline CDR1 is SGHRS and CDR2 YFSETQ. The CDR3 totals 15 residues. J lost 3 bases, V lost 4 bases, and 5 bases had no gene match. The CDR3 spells CASSPDRGYGNTIYF. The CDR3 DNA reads TGCGCCAGCAGCCCGGACAGGGGTTATGGAAACACCATATATTTT.

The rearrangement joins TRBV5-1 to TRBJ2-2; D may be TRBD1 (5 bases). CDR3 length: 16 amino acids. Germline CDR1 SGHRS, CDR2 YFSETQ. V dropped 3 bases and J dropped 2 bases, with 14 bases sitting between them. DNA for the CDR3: TGCGCCAGCAGCTCTACGTCAGGGATTAACACCGGGGAGCTGTTTTTT. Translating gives CASSSTSGINTGELFF. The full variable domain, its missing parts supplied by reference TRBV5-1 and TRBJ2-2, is KAGVTQTPRYLIKTRGQQVTLSCSPISGHRSVSWYQQTPGQGLQFLFEYFSETQRNKGNFPGRFSGRQFSNSRSEMNVSTLELGDSALYLCASSSTSGINTGELFFGEGSRLTVL.

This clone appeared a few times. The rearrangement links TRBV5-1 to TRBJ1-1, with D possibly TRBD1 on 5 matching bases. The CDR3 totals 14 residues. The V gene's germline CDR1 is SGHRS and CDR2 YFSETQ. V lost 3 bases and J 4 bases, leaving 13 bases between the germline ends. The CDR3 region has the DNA TGCGCCAGCAGCTCCCCGGGGAGGGGCACTGAAGCTTTCTTT. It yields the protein CASSSPGRGTEAFF.